This TCR beta chain was retrieved from a study of OX40 agonist ivuxolimab in advanced cancers. Looking at the study overall: There were three patients with partial responses, one having hepatocellular carcinoma and two cutaneous melanoma. General study results and limits: At 0.1 to 3.0 mg/kg and by week 6, clonal expansion occurred in CD4+ and CD8+ blood T cells. The 0.1-3.0 mg/kg partial responders had among the lowest clonal expansion.

In germline, CDR1 is MNHEY, CDR2 SMNVEV (reference sequence). Trimming removed 5 bases from V and 5 bases from J, with 12 bases in between. CDR3 length: 13 residues. The timepoints at which blood was sampled were baseline, cycle 4 day 1, and cycle 7 day 1. Clones were sequenced by immunoSEQ multiplex PCR, and TCRdb holds only the in-frame ones, with some missing. The profile shows about 80,000 clones, around four fifths of them singletons. As for this clone: Its cognate antigen is unknown.

The sample here was CD4+ or CD8+ T cells sorted from blood, taken in a trial of the OX40 agonist ivuxolimab. The chain couples TRBV27 to TRBJ1-1; D unresolved. This TCR was sampled from an adult with an advanced solid tumor such as melanoma, head and neck, liver or kidney cancer. The CDR3 sequence is CASSPWEGTEAFF. The CDR3 DNA sequence: TGTGCCAGCAGTCCCTGGGAGGGAACTGAAGCTTTCTTT.